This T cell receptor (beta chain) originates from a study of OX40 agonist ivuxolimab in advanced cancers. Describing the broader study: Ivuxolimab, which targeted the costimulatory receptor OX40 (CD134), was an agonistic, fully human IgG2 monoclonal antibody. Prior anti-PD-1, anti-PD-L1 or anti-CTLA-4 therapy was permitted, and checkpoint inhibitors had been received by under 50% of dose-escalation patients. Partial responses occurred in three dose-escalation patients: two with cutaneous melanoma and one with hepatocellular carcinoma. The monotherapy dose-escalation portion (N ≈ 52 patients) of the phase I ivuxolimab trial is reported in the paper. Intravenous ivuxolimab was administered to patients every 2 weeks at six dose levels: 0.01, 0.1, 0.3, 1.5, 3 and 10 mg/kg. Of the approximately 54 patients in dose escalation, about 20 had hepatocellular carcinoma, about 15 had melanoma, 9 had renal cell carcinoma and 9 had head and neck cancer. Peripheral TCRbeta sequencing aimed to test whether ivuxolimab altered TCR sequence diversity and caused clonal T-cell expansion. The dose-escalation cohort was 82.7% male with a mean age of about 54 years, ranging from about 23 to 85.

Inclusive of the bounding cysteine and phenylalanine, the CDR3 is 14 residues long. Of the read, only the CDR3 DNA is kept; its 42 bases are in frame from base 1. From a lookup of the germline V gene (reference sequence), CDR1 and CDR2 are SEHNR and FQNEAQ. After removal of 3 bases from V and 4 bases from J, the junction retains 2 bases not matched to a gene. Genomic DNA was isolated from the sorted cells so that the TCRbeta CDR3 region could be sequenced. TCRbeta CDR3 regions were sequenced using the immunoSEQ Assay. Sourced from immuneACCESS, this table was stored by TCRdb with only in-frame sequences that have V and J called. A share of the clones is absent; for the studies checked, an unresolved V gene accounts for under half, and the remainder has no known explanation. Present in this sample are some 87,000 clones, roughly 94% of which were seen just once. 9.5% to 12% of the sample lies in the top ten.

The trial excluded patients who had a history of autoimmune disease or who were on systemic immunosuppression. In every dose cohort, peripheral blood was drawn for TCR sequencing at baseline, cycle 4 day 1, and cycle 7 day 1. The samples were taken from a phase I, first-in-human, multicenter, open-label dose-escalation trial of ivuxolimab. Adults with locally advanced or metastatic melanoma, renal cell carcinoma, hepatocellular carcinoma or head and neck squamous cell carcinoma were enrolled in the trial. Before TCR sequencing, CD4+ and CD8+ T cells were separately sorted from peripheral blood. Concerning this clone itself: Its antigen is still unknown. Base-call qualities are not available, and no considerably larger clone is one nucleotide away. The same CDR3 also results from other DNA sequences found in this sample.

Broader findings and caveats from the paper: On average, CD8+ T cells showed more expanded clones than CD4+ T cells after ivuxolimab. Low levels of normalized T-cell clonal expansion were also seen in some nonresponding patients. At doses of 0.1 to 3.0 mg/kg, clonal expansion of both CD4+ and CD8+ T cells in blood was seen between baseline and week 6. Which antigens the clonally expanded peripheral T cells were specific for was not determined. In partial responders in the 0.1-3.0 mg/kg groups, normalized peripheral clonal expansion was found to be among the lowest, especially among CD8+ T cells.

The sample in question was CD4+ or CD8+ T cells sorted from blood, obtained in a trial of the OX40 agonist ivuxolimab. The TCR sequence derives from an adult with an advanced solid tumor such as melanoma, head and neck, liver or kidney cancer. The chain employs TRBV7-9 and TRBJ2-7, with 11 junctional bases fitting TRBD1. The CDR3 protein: CASSFGTGGYEQYF. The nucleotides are TGTGCCAGCAGCTTCGGGACAGGGGGATACGAGCAGTACTTC. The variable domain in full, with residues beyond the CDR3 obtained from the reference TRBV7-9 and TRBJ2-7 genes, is DTGVSQNPRHKITKRGQNVTFRCDPISEHNRLYWYRQTLGQGPEFLTYFQNEAQLEKSRLLSDRFSAERPKGSFSTLEIQRTEQGDSAMYLCASSFGTGGYEQYFGPGTRLTVT.